A single sample gave rise to the 6 T cell receptor beta chains below, sequenced in a study of early T cells in non-severe SARS-CoV-2 infection. TCRdb processed the 5' RACE reads anew with MiXCR; each CDR3 protein has one entry. Among roughly 93,000 distinct CDR3 sequences listed, 14% to 15% were seen once. The sample was whole blood. The receptors derive from an adult who was a healthcare worker with PCR-confirmed SARS-CoV-2 infection or an uninfected control (not recorded which).

In nucleotides, the CDR3 is TGTGCCACCAGTGATTCCGACCCGGGTTTAAAGCCCCAGCATTTT. It specifies CATSDSDPGLKPQHF. The J gene is TRBJ1-5, the V gene TRBV24-1; D is unresolved. Trimming removed 2 bases at V and 8 bases at J, with 15 bases between. From germline, CDR1 is KGHDR and CDR2 SFDVKD. The CDR3 spans 15 residues.

This chain joins TRBV29-1 and TRBJ1-2; 9 bases align to TRBD1. The germline V gene encodes CDR1 SQVTM and CDR2 ANQGSEA. The CDR3 has 15 amino acids. With 6 bases clipped from V and 5 bases from J, the junction kept 13 bases outside the gene matches. The CDR3 loop is CSVQGAFAGGYGYTF. CDR3 sequence (DNA): TGCAGCGTACAGGGGGCCTTTGCTGGTGGGTATGGCTACACCTTC.

The chain has TRBV7-2 and TRBJ2-2; D is ambiguous. V lost 4 bases, J lost 2 bases, and 5 bases lay in between. The CDR3 runs to 13 residues. Germline CDR1 is SGHTA and CDR2 is FQGNSA. CDR3 DNA sequence: TGTGCCAGCAGCTCCACCAACACCGGGGAGCTGTTTTTT. Translating it yields CASSSTNTGELFF.

The sample holds a few counts of this clonotype. V usage is TRBV10-1 and J usage is TRBJ1-5, with D uncertain. V shed 1 base and J shed 6 bases, with 7 bases lying between them. In germline, CDR1 is WNHNN, CDR2 SYGVQD (reference sequence). The CDR3 covers 13 residues. DNA of the CDR3: TGCGCCAGCAGTGAGTTTGCCGGTCAGCCCCAGCATTTT. This translates into CASSEFAGQPQHF.

This clonotype has a count of ten or more. The V call is TRBV19, the J call TRBJ2-1; D ambiguous. Trimming removed 6 bases from V and 0 bases from J, with 12 bases in between. The CDR3 is 15 residues long. Germline values: CDR1 LNHDA, CDR2 SQIVND (reference sequence). The CDR3 loop reads CASRRESSSYNEQFF. CDR3 in DNA: TGTGCCAGTAGACGAGAGTCGAGCTCCTACAATGAGCAGTTCTTC.

V usage is TRBV12-3 or TRBV12-4 and J usage is TRBJ2-1; D is undetermined. The CDR3 is made up of 11 amino acids. Trimming removed 6 bases at V and 6 bases at J, with 6 bases between. In nucleotides, the CDR3 is TGTGCCAGCAGAGAACTCAATGAGCAGTTCTTC. Amino acids: CASRELNEQFF.